A single sample is the source of the 3 T cell receptor beta chains below, sequenced in a study of T cells after yellow fever vaccination. TCRdb reprocessed the 5' RACE reads with MiXCR, giving one entry per CDR3 protein. This table has 200,000 to 250,000 distinct CDR3 sequences, 3% to 4% appearing once. The sample consisted of CD4+ T cells sorted from PBMCs, taken 10 days after the yellow fever booster vaccination. The receptors here all came from a man aged 18-30 years who received the YFV17D yellow fever vaccine.

This clonotype has at least ten counts. V and J are TRBV28 and TRBJ2-5; D not certain. With 8 bases removed from V and 4 bases from J, the gap between germline ends came to 11 bases. The CDR3 extends over 12 amino acids. CDR1 is MDHEN, CDR2 SYDVKM, per germline. CDR3 amino acids: CASDRSRETQYF. The CDR3 bases are TGTGCCAGCGATCGGAGCAGAGAGACCCAGTACTTC.

The chain links TRBV20-1 to TRBJ1-5; D gene uncertain. The germline gives CDR1 DFQATT, CDR2 SNEGSKA (reference sequence). V dropped 1 base and J dropped 5 bases, with 6 bases sitting between them. CDR3 length: 12 residues. The DNA for the CDR3 is TGCAGTGCTAGAGCGGGATATCAGCCCCAGCATTTT. Residues: CSARAGYQPQHF.

This clonotype came up a few times. This sequence joins TRBV4-3 and TRBJ2-2, with 7 bases aligning to TRBD2. Germline V gene data show CDR1 as LGHNA and CDR2 as YSLEER. CDR3 length: 15 residues. The V and J ends lost 7 bases and 6 bases, in that order; junction bases with no gene match: 11. This CDR3 is CASTPTTSFAGELFF. In nucleotides, the CDR3 is TGCGCCAGCACTCCTACGACTAGCTTCGCCGGGGAGCTGTTTTTT.